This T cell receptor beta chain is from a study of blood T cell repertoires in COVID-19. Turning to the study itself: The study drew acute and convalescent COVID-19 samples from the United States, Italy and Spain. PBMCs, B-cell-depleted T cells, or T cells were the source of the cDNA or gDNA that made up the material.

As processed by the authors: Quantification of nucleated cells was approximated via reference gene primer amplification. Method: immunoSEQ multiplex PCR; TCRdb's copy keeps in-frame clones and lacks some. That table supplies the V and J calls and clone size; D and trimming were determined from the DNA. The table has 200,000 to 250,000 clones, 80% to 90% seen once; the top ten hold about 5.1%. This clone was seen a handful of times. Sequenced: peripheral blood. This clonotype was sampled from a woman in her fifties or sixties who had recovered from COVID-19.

The CDR3 region has the DNA TGTGCCAGCAGCTTAGGCCCAGCTGGAAACACCATATATTTT. Its protein product is CASSLGPAGNTIYF. This chain links TRBV11-3 with TRBJ1-3; D unresolved. The CDR3 sequence is 14 residues long. Per the germline V gene, CDR1 is SGHNT and CDR2 is YENEEA. Trimming took 1 base from V and 2 from J, leaving 6 bases between them.